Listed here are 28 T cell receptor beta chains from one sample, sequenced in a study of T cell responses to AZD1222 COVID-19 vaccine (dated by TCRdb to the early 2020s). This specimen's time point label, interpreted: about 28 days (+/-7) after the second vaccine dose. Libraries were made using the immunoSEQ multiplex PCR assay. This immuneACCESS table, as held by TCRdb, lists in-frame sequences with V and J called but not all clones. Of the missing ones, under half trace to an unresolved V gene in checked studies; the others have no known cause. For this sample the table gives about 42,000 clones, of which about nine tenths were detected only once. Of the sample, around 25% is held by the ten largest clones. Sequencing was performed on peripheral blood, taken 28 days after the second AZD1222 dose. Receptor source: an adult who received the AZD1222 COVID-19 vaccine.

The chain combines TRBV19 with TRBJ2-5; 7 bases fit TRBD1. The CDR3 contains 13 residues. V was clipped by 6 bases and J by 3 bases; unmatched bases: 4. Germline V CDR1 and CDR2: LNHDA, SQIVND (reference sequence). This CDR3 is CASRQGREETQYF. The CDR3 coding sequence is TGTGCCAGTAGACAGGGGCGAGAAGAGACCCAGTACTTC.

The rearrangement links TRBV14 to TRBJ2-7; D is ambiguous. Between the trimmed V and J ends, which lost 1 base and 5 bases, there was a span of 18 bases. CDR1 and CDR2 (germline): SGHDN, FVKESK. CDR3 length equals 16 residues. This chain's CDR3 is CASSQGAGRFDNEQYF. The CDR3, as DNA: TGTGCCAGCAGCCAAGGGGCCGGTCGGTTCGATAACGAGCAGTACTTC.

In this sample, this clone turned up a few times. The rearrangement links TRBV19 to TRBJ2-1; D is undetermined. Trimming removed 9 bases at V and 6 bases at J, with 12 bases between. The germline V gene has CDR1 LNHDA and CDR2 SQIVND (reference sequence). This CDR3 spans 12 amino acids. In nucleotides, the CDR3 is TGTGCCAGCGCCGGCTTTTCCAATGAGCAGTTCTTC. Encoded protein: CASAGFSNEQFF.

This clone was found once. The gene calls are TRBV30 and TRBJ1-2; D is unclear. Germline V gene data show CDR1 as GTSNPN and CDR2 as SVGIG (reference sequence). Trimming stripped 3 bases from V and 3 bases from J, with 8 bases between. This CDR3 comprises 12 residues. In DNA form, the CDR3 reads TGTGCCTGGAGAACCGGGGACTATGGCTACACCTTC. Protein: CAWRTGDYGYTF.

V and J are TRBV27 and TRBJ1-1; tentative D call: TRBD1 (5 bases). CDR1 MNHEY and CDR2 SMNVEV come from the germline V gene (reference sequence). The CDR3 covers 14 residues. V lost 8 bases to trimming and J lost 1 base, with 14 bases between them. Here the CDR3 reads CASSPQGRNTEAFF. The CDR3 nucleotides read TGTGCCAGCTCCCCCCAGGGCCGGAACACTGAAGCTTTCTTT.

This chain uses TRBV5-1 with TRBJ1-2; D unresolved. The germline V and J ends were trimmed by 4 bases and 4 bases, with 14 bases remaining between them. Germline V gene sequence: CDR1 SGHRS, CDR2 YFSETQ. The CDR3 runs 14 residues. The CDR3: CASSLGITTYGYTF. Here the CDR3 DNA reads TGCGCCAGCAGCCTCGGGATAACGACCTATGGCTACACCTTC.

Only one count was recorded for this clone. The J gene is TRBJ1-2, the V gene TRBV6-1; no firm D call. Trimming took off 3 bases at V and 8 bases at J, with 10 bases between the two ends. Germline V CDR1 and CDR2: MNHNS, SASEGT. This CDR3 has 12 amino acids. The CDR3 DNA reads TGTGCCAGCAGTGATTCCATCGAGGGCTACACCTTC. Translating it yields CASSDSIEGYTF.

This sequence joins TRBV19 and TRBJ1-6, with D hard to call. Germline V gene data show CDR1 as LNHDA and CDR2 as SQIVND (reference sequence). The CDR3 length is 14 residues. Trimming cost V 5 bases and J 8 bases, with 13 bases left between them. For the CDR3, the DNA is TGTGCCAGTAGTGTCTCAGGATGGGATTCACCCCTCCACTTT. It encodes CASSVSGWDSPLHF.

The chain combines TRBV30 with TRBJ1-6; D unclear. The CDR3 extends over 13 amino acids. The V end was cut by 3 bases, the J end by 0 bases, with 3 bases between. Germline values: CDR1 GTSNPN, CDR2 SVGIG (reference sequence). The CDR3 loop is CAWRGSYNSPLHF. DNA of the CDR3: TGTGCCTGGAGGGGCTCCTATAATTCACCCCTCCACTTT. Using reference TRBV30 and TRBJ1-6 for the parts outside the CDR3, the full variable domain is SQTIHQWPATLVQPVGSPLSLECTVEGTSNPNLYWYRQAAGRGLQLLFYSVGIGQISSEVPQNLSASRPQDRQFILSSKKLLLSDSGFYLCAWRGSYNSPLHFGNGTRLTVT.

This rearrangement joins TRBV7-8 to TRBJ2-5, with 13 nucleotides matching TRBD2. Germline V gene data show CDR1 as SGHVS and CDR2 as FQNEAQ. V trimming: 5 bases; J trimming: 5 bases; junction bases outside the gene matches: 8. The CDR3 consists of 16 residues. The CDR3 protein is CASSLGLAGPWETQYF. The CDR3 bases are TGTGCCAGCAGCCTGGGACTAGCGGGACCTTGGGAGACCCAGTACTTC. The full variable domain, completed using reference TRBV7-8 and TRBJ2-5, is GAGVSQSPRYKVAKRGQDVALRCDPISGHVSLFWYQQALGQGPEFLTYFQNEAQLDKSGLPSDRFFAERPEGSVSTLKIQRTQQEDSAVYLCASSLGLAGPWETQYFGPGTRLLVL.

The CDR3 region has the DNA TGTGCCAGTAGTATTGTGGAGGGCCTGTACAATGAGCAGTTCTTC. Its protein product is CASSIVEGLYNEQFF. The V call is TRBV19, the J call TRBJ2-1; D is possibly TRBD2 (6 bases). V gave up 3 bases and J gave up 4 bases, with 13 bases separating them. CDR3 length: 15 residues. Germline V gene sequence: CDR1 LNHDA, CDR2 SQIVND (reference sequence).

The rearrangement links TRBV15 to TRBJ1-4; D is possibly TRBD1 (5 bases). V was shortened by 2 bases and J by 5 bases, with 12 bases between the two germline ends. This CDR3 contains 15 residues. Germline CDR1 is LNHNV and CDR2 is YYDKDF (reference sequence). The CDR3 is CATSRKDKGNEKLFF. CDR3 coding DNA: TGTGCCACCAGCAGAAAAGACAAGGGGAATGAAAAACTGTTTTTT.

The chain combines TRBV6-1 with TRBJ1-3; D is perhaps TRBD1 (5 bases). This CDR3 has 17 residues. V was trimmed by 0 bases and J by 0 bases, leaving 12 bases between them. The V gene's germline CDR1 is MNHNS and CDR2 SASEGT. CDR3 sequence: CASSEAGRAYSGNTIYF. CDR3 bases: TGTGCCAGCAGTGAAGCTGGCAGGGCCTACTCTGGAAACACCATATATTTT.

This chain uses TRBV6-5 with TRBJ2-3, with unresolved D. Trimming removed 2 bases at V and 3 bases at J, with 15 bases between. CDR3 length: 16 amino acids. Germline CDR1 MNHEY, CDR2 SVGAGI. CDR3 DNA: TGTGCCAGCAGTTACGGCGGTGGCCTCAAAACAGATACGCAGTATTTT. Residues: CASSYGGGLKTDTQYF.

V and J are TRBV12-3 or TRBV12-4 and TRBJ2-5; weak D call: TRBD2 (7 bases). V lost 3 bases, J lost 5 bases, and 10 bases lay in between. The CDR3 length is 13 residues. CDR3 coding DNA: TGTGCCAGCAGTTTCGGGGGGCGCGAGACCCAGTACTTC. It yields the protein CASSFGGRETQYF.

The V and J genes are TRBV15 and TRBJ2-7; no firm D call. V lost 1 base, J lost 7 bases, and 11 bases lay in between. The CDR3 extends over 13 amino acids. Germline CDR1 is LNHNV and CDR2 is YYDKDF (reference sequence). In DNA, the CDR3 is TGTGCCACCAGCAGAGGTGTAGGGAATGAGCAGTACTTC. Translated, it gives CATSRGVGNEQYF.

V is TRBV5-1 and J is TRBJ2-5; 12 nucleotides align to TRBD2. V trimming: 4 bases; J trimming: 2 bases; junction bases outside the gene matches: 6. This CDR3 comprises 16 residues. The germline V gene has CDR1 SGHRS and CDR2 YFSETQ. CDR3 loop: CASSVALAGGQETQYF. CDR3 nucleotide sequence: TGCGCCAGCAGCGTCGCACTAGCGGGAGGTCAAGAGACCCAGTACTTC.

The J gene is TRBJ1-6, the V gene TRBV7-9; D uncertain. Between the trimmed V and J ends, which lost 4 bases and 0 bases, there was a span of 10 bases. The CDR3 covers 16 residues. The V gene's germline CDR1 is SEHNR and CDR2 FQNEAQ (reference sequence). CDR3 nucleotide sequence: TGTGCCAGCAGCTCGCTCGCAAGCTCCTATAATTCACCCCTCCACTTT. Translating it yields CASSSLASSYNSPLHF.

CDR3 bases: TGCAGCGTTCGCAGAGTTTCCTCTGGAAACACCATATATTTT. It yields the protein CSVRRVSSGNTIYF. This sequence joins TRBV29-1 and TRBJ1-3; D is unclear. V was shortened by 5 bases and J by 0 bases, with 11 bases between the two germline ends. Germline assignment: CDR1 SQVTM and CDR2 ANQGSEA. The CDR3 covers 14 residues.

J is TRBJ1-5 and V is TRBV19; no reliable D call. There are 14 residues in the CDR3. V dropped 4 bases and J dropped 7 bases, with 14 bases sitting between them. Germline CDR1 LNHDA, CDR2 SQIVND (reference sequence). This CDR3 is CASSRGSSAQPQHF. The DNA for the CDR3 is TGTGCCAGTAGTAGAGGATCCTCCGCACAGCCCCAGCATTTT.

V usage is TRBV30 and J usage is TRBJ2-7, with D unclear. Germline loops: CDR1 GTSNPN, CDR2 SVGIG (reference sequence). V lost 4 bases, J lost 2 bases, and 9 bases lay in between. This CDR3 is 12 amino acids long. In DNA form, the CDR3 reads TGTGCCTGGATTAATCCCCCCTACGAGCAGTACTTC. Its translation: CAWINPPYEQYF.

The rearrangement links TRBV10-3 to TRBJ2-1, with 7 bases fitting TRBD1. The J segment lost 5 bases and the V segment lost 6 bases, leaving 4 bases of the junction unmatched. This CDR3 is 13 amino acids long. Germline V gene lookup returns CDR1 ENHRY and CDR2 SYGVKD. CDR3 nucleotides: TGTGCCATCAGGTCCAGGGGGAACAATGAGCAGTTCTTC. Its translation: CAIRSRGNNEQFF.

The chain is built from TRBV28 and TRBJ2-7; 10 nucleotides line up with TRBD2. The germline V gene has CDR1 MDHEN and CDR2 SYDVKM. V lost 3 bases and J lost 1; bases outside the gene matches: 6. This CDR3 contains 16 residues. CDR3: CASSFGLAELSYEQYF. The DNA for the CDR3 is TGTGCCAGCAGTTTTGGACTAGCGGAACTATCCTACGAGCAGTACTTC.

CDR3 region: CASSPQGGNTEAFF. The CDR3 DNA sequence: TGTGCCAGCAGTCCACAGGGAGGCAACACTGAAGCTTTCTTT. The rearrangement joins TRBV7-9 to TRBJ1-1; maybe TRBD1 (6 bases). The length of the CDR3 is 14 residues. Germline assignment: CDR1 SEHNR and CDR2 FQNEAQ (reference sequence). The V end lost 6 bases, the J end lost 2 bases, and 13 bases lay between the germline ends.

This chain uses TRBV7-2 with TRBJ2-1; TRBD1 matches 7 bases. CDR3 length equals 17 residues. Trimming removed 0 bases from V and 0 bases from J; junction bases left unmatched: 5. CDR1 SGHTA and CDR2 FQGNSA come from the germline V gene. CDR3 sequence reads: CASSLASGQHSYNEQFF. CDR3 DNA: TGTGCCAGCAGCTTAGCGTCGGGACAGCACTCCTACAATGAGCAGTTCTTC.

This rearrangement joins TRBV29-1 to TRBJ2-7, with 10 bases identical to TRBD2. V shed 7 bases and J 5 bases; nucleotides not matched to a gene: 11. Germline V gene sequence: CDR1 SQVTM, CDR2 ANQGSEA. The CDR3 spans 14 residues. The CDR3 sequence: CSAYLAGESDEQYF. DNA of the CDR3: TGCAGCGCCTACCTAGCGGGAGAATCAGACGAGCAGTACTTC.

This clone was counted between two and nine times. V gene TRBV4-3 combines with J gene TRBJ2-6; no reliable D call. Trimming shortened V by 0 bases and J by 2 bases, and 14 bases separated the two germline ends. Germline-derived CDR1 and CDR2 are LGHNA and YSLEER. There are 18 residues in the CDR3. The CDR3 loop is CASSQDTAAVAGANVLTF. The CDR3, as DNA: TGCGCCAGCAGCCAAGATACCGCGGCCGTAGCTGGGGCCAACGTCCTGACTTTC.

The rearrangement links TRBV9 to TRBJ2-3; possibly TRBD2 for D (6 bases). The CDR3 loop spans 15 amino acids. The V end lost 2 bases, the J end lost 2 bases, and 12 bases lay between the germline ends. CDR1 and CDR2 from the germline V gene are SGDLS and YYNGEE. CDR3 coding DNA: TGTGCCAGCAGCGTCGGGGGTCGGACCACAGATACGCAGTATTTT. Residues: CASSVGGRTTDTQYF.